The T cell receptor beta chain described here comes from a study of T-cell reconstitution after alpha-beta-depleted transplantation in children. Overall study findings and caveats: As was reported, about two months after transplant, alpha-beta T cells came from several hundred expanded graft clones. After one year, T-cell counts and TCRbeta diversity mostly came from new T cells.

Trimming removed 8 bases from V and 3 bases from J; junction bases left unmatched: 19. The CDR3 totals 17 residues. For this clonotype: Its target is not known.

Preparation of the TCRbeta library involved a method that used unique molecular identifiers. Each CDR3 protein is one row after TCRdb ran MiXCR on the PCR reads. In the table there are under 300,000 distinct CDR3 sequences, 11% of which are singletons. This material consisted of peripheral blood, taken 180 days after TCRalphabeta/CD19-depleted stem cell transplant. This receptor was taken from a male patient aged 2 to 9 who had a stem cell transplant for chronic granulomatous disease, so the T cells may come from the graft donor. The chain links TRBV12-3 or TRBV12-4 to TRBJ2-7; 7 bases are shared with TRBD2. Here the CDR3 DNA reads TGTGCCAGCTGCCCTCCCCCTCGTGTGGGGACTAACTACGAGCAGTACTTC. It translates to CASCPPPRVGTNYEQYF.